This TCR beta chain was sequenced for a study of technical replicates of blood from a few donors. The CDR3 has 15 residues. J gave up 2 bases and V 3 bases, and 5 bases lay outside the gene matches. CDR1 is SGHTA, CDR2 FQGNSA, per germline. The protocol was immunoSEQ multiplex PCR, while the TCRdb copy is restricted to in-frame clones and leaves out a portion. The table records approximately 87,000 clones, about 91% of them present only once. The clonotype was recovered from a human donor in good health. Some clones in this sample may be carry-over from other donors' samples. Sequencing was carried out using T cells isolated from PBMCs. The chain is built from TRBV7-2 and TRBJ2-3, with TRBD1 matching 7 bases. For the CDR3, the DNA is TGTGCCAGCAGCTTTGGGGGACAGTTCACAGATACGCAGTATTTT. It yields the protein CASSFGGQFTDTQYF.